One sample yielded the 15 T cell receptor beta chains listed below, sequenced in a study of vaccination effects on CD4 cells after COVID-19 (dated by TCRdb to between 2021 and 2024). The library came from the immunoSEQ multiplex PCR assay. Drawn from immuneACCESS, this table holds only the in-frame rearrangements with V and J called that TCRdb kept. Clones are partly lost; checked studies trace under half to an unresolved V gene and leave the rest unexplained. The sample table lists 30,000 to 45,000 clones, around 70% of them with a count of one. The ten biggest clones cover approximately 22% of the sample. Their recognized antigens are unknown. In the ViraFEST assay, PBMC were stimulated with viral peptide pools, and antigen-specific CD4+ T cell clonotypes were then identified by expansion using TCR sequencing. After approximately eleven days of culture, CD4+ T cells were isolated with the EasySep CD4+ T cell isolation kit. The absence of prior SARS-CoV-2 infection in healthy vaccine recipients was confirmed by negative nucleocapsid antibodies before and after vaccination.

Specimen: CD4+ T cells from PBMCs cultured with SARS-CoV-2 spike peptides, collected before COVID-19 vaccination. The label giving this sample's cell subset or site can be read as: SARS-CoV-2 spike overlapping peptide pool stimulation. The source is a human donor who received a COVID-19 vaccine.

J is TRBJ2-7 and V is TRBV6-5, with 8 bases identical to TRBD2. CDR3 length equals 15 residues. V shed 3 bases and J 2 bases; nucleotides not matched to a gene: 6. Germline values: CDR1 MNHEY, CDR2 SVGAGI. The CDR3 DNA reads as TGTGCCAGCAGTTATCCCGGGAGGGGGACCTACGAGCAGTACTTC. Residues: CASSYPGRGTYEQYF.

This clone was picked up one time. J is TRBJ1-6 and V is TRBV19; TRBD1 might be the D (5 bases). V shed 9 bases and J shed 4 bases, with 10 bases lying between them. CDR1 LNHDA and CDR2 SQIVND come from the germline V gene (reference sequence). The length of the CDR3 is 13 residues. CDR3 region: CASREIYNSPLHF. The CDR3 nucleotides are TGTGCCAGCAGGGAGATTTATAATTCACCCCTCCACTTT.

The V call is TRBV6-6, the J call TRBJ2-7; D is unclear. The CDR3 contains 9 residues. Per the germline V gene, CDR1 is MNHNY and CDR2 is SVGAGI (reference sequence). Trimming removed 9 bases from V and 2 bases from J, with 2 bases in between. The CDR3 reads CARAYEQYF. The CDR3, as DNA: TGTGCCAGGGCCTACGAGCAGTACTTC.

The CDR3 nucleotides read TGTGCCAGCAGCTTTAGCGGGGGGCCCCACAATGAGCAGTTCTTC. It encodes CASSFSGGPHNEQFF. The chain has TRBV3-1 (or the pseudogene TRBV3-2) and TRBJ2-1; 10 bases agree with TRBD2. V shed 5 bases and J 5 bases; nucleotides not matched to a gene: 6. CDR1 and CDR2 from the germline V gene are LGHDT and YNNKEL (reference sequence). CDR3 length: 15 residues.

V gene TRBV6-5 combines with J gene TRBJ1-4; maybe TRBD1 (5 bases). This CDR3 is 15 amino acids long. V dropped 7 bases and J dropped 3 bases, with 15 bases sitting between them. In germline, CDR1 is MNHEY, CDR2 SVGAGI. In DNA form, the CDR3 reads TGTGCCAGCAAAGGCCCTGGGGGTCCTAATGAAAAACTGTTTTTT. It translates to CASKGPGGPNEKLFF.

The chain recombines TRBV5-1 with TRBJ2-3; TRBD2 aligns across 13 bases. The germline gives CDR1 SGHRS, CDR2 YFSETQ. The CDR3 runs 20 residues. V lost 4 bases to trimming and J lost 1 base; unmatched junction nucleotides: 15. The CDR3 DNA sequence: TGCGCCAGCAGCGCCGCTCTTACTAGCGGGAGGGCCTTCGGCACAGATACGCAGTATTTT. Amino acid sequence: CASSAALTSGRAFGTDTQYF.

This clone was counted a few times. This CDR3 is CASTLSGTGAGGANVLTF. The CDR3 nucleotides read TGTGCCAGCACCCTCTCCGGGACAGGGGCTGGTGGGGCCAACGTCCTGACTTTC. V usage is TRBV5-5 and J usage is TRBJ2-6; TRBD1 matches at 10 bases. The germline gives CDR1 SGHKS, CDR2 YYEKEE (reference sequence). J gave up 3 bases and V 6 bases, and 12 bases lay outside the gene matches. This CDR3 has 18 residues.

This sequence joins TRBV3-1 (or the pseudogene TRBV3-2) and TRBJ2-2, with 12 bases that match TRBD2. V was clipped by 0 bases and J by 7 bases; unmatched bases: 12. Germline lookup yields CDR1 LGHDT and CDR2 YNNKEL (reference sequence). CDR3 length: 19 amino acids. The CDR3 loop reads CASSQDPVTSGRRVGELFF. The CDR3 DNA sequence: TGTGCCAGCAGCCAAGATCCTGTGACTAGCGGGAGAAGGGTCGGGGAGCTGTTTTTT.

J is TRBJ1-2 and V is TRBV19; TRBD1 aligns across 9 bases. Germline V lookup: CDR1 LNHDA, CDR2 SQIVND (reference sequence). The CDR3 totals 15 residues. Losses at the gene ends were 5 bases for V and 0 bases for J; bases not matched to a gene: 4. In DNA, the CDR3 is TGTGCCAGTAGTGCACAGGGGGCGTCTAACTATGGCTACACCTTC. Amino acids: CASSAQGASNYGYTF.

This sequence joins TRBV6-6 and TRBJ2-7; 10 nucleotides align to TRBD2. The CDR3 runs 14 residues. With V trimmed by 5 bases and J by 4 bases, 5 bases remained unmatched. Germline V lookup: CDR1 MNHNY, CDR2 SVGAGI (reference sequence). CDR3 coding DNA: TGTGCCAGCAGTCTTAGCGGGGGGACTTACGAGCAGTACTTC. Protein product: CASSLSGGTYEQYF.

V is TRBV2 and J is TRBJ2-3; D may be TRBD2 (6 bases). Germline CDR1 is SNHLY and CDR2 is FYNNEI. This CDR3 comprises 14 residues. The germline V and J ends were trimmed by 7 bases and 1 base, with 12 bases remaining between them. CDR3 protein: CASTGRGGTDTQYF. DNA for the CDR3: TGTGCCAGCACCGGGAGAGGAGGCACAGATACGCAGTATTTT.

V and J are TRBV10-3 and TRBJ2-2, with 8 bases identical to TRBD2. In germline, CDR1 is ENHRY, CDR2 SYGVKD. This CDR3 comprises 15 residues. V dropped 4 bases and J dropped 2; count of bases not matched to a gene: 3. The CDR3 sequence is CAISGLATNTGELFF. The DNA for the CDR3 is TGTGCCATCAGTGGACTAGCGACAAACACCGGGGAGCTGTTTTTT.

The chain combines TRBV14 with TRBJ2-5; 10 bases map to TRBD1. The CDR3 loop spans 14 amino acids. Per the germline V gene, CDR1 is SGHDN and CDR2 is FVKESK. V was pared by 4 bases and J by 7 bases, with 6 bases of the junction left unmatched. CDR3: CASSRGGQGRTQYF. The CDR3 DNA is TGTGCCAGCAGCCGCGGGGGACAGGGGAGGACCCAGTACTTC.

The chain uses TRBV5-1 and TRBJ2-6; tentatively, D is TRBD1 or TRBD2 (5 bases each). The CDR3 runs to 16 residues. The germline V gene has CDR1 SGHRS and CDR2 YFSETQ. The ends were cut back, 4 bases at V and 0 bases at J, with 11 bases in the middle. The CDR3 is CASSPGPSSGANVLTF. In nucleotides, the CDR3 is TGCGCCAGCAGCCCGGGACCGAGCTCTGGGGCCAACGTCCTGACTTTC.

V and J are TRBV21-1 and TRBJ2-6; the table calls TRBD2, which could not be checked here. TRBV21-1 is listed as a pseudogene. The length of the CDR3 is 13 residues. The CDR3 loop is CASSKVVEDVLTF. The CDR3 nucleotides read TGTGCCAGCAGCAAAGTTGTGGAGGACGTCCTGACTTTC.